Listed below are T cell receptor beta chains from one sample, sequenced in a study of T cells in localized non-small cell lung cancer. Assay: immunoSEQ multiplex PCR; the TCRdb copy retains only in-frame clones and omits some. The sample shows tens of thousands of clones, 65% to 85% of them seen only once. The specimen comprised peripheral blood, sampled before any cancer treatment. The receptors stem from a female donor at least 60 years old with stage I lung adenocarcinoma. The CDR3 runs from the conserved cysteine through the conserved F or W. D genes are given only for firm matches. A clone size is listed for some rows: how often the clone was seen (once, few, many), or a class if it is expanded.

j_call clone_size d_call v_call cdr3_length cdr3_nt cdr3_aa
TRBJ1-1 NA NA TRBV5-4 16 TGTGCCAGCAGCTTGGCCCCGGGGGCGATGAACACTGAAGCTTTCTTT CASSLAPGAMNTEAFF
TRBJ2-2 NA NA TRBV10-3 13 TGTGCCATCAGCCCCGGGGTTCCCGGGGAGCTGTTTTTT CAISPGVPGELFF
TRBJ2-2 few NA TRBV6-6 14 TGTGCCAGCTCTGGGAGAGGGGCCACCGGGGAGCTGTTTTTT CASSGRGATGELFF
TRBJ2-7 few TRBD1 TRBV27 14 TGTGCCAGCAGCATGACAGGGTTATCCTACGAGCAGTACTTC CASSMTGLSYEQYF
TRBJ1-2 NA NA TRBV6-6 14 TGTGCCAGCAGCCCCCGGGACACCCTCTATGGCTACACCTTC CASSPRDTLYGYTF
TRBJ2-1 NA NA TRBV5-1 16 TGCGCCAGCAGCTTGTCAGCGGCCGCGGCTGGGAATGAGCAGTTCTTC CASSLSAAAAGNEQFF
TRBJ2-5 NA TRBD2 TRBV28 13 TGTGCCAGCAGTTTGGGGGGGGAGGAGACCCAGTACTTC CASSLGGEETQYF
TRBJ2-1 NA TRBD2 TRBV29-1 16 TGCAGCGTGGAGGGGCGGGAGAAGGGATCCTACAATGAGCAGTTCTTC CSVEGREKGSYNEQFF
TRBJ1-1 NA TRBD1 TRBV9 15 TGTGCCAGCAGTCGGACAGGGGGCCCGAACACTGAAGCTTTCTTT CASSRTGGPNTEAFF
TRBJ2-2 NA NA TRBV9 16 TGTGCCAGCAGCGCTCGACAGGAGGGGACCACCGGGGAGCTGTTTTTT CASSARQEGTTGELFF
TRBJ2-7 NA NA TRBV19 15 TGTGCCAGTAGTATACGCGGTTCAAGCTCCTACGAGCAGTACTTC CASSIRGSSSYEQYF
TRBJ2-2 few TRBD2 TRBV5-4 16 TGTGCCAGCAGCTCCTCTCGGGGACTAGCGGGAGGGGAGCTGTTTTTT CASSSSRGLAGGELFF
TRBJ2-3 few NA TRBV7-3 13 TGTGCCAGCGGGTGGGGCTTCCAGAATACGCAGTATTTT CASGWGFQNTQYF
TRBJ2-5 NA NA TRBV19 16 TGTGCCAGTAGTGTAGGACGGGACATCCGGGTGGAGACCCAGTACTTC CASSVGRDIRVETQYF
TRBJ1-2 once NA TRBV28 13 TGTGCCAGCAGCTTTCAGAGTCACTATGGCTACACCTTC CASSFQSHYGYTF
TRBJ2-7 NA TRBD1 TRBV11-2 15 TGTGCCAGCAGCTTTTCTGGACAGGGTGGTTACGAGCAGTACTTC CASSFSGQGGYEQYF
TRBJ2-7 NA TRBD2 TRBV6-1 14 TGTGCCAGCCTAAAGAGCGGGATTAAGTTTGAGCAGTACTTC CASLKSGIKFEQYF
TRBJ1-5 NA NA TRBV5-4 14 TGTGCCAGCAGCTTGGGCGGTTTCAATCAGCCCCAGCATTTT CASSLGGFNQPQHF
TRBJ2-1 NA TRBD1 TRBV27 16 TGTGCCAGCAGCACCCCCGGGACAGGGGGTTTCAATGAGCAGTTCTTC CASSTPGTGGFNEQFF
TRBJ2-7 NA NA TRBV2 14 TGTGCCAGCAGTGCGGACAGTAGAGCCTACGAGCAGTACTTC CASSADSRAYEQYF
TRBJ2-5 many NA TRBV10-3 13 TGTGCCATCAGTGATGAGCTAGATGAGACCCAGTACTTC CAISDELDETQYF
TRBJ2-3 NA TRBD2 TRBV10-3 14 TGTGCCTATTCGAGCGGGACTAGCACAGATACGCAGTATTTT CAYSSGTSTDTQYF
TRBJ1-2 NA NA TRBV6-5 14 TGTGCCACCGCAGAGGGAAGTCTGAGCTATGGCTACACCTTC CATAEGSLSYGYTF
TRBJ1-2 NA NA TRBV6-6 13 TGTGCCAGCAGCTTGGACAGCGTCTATGGCTACACCTTC CASSLDSVYGYTF
TRBJ2-5 once NA TRBV14 14 TGTGCCAGCAGCCAGTTCCAGATCCAAGAGACCCAGTACTTC CASSQFQIQETQYF
TRBJ2-3 once NA TRBV15 14 TGTGCCACCAGCAGAGATAAGGGGACCTTACCGCAGTATTTT CATSRDKGTLPQYF
TRBJ2-2 once NA TRBV6-5 12 TGTGCCAGCAGTCCGAACACCGGGGAGCTGTTTTTT CASSPNTGELFF
TRBJ1-2 few TRBD1 TRBV9 14 TGTGCCAGCAGCCCGACGGACAGGGGGCAAAGCTACACCTTC CASSPTDRGQSYTF
TRBJ1-2 few NA TRBV28 14 TGTGCCAGCAGTTCACGGGGTACCTTCTATGGCTACACCTTC CASSSRGTFYGYTF
TRBJ1-2 few TRBD1 TRBV27 16 TGTGCCAGCAGTTTAGACTACAGGGGGCGAGTCTATGGCTACACCTTC CASSLDYRGRVYGYTF
TRBJ1-4 NA TRBD1 TRBV11-1 17 TGTGCCAGCAGCCCAGGACAGGGAAGGACAACTAATGAAAAACTGTTTTTT CASSPGQGRTTNEKLFF
TRBJ1-3 NA TRBD1 TRBV5-1 16 TGCGCCAGCAGCCCAGGGGACAGGGGGCCAGGAAACACCATATATTTT CASSPGDRGPGNTIYF
TRBJ1-2 NA TRBD1 TRBV19 13 TGTGCCAGTAGTATTGGGACAGCATATGGCTACACCTTC CASSIGTAYGYTF
TRBJ2-2 NA TRBD2 TRBV5-6 16 TGTGCCAGCAGCCGGGGACTAGCGGGGGGAACCGGGGAGCTGTTTTTT CASSRGLAGGTGELFF
TRBJ1-2 NA NA TRBV7-8 14 TGTGCCAGCAGCTTAGCGAGGTCAGCCTATGGCTACACCTTC CASSLARSAYGYTF
TRBJ2-7 NA NA TRBV27 14 TGTGCCAGCAGTTTAATGGGAGCGGCGGACGAGCAGTACTTC CASSLMGAADEQYF
TRBJ2-1 NA TRBD1 TRBV6-1 14 TGTGCCAGCAGCAACAGGGGGTACTACAATGAGCAGTTCTTC CASSNRGYYNEQFF